This T cell receptor (beta chain) was profiled in a study of blood T cell repertoires in COVID-19. Study context: There were acute and convalescent COVID-19 samples, and they came from the United States, Italy and Spain. Sources were T cells, B-cell-depleted T cells, or PBMCs; the material itself was cDNA or gDNA.

Germline assignment: CDR1 LGHDT and CDR2 YNNKEL (reference sequence). The CDR3 has 13 amino acids. V lost 3 bases to trimming and J lost 0 bases, with 5 bases between them. As processed by the authors: Scientists estimated how many nucleated cells there were by amplifying reference gene primers. Generated by immunoSEQ multiplex PCR, the TCRdb table keeps only in-frame clones and is missing some. The D gene and trimming were derived from the DNA, and the V and J assignments and clone size from that table. The data hold about 59,000 clones, with around 80% observed a single time. Sequenced: peripheral blood. The gene calls are TRBV3-1 (or the pseudogene TRBV3-2) and TRBJ1-1; D gene ambiguous. This TCR derives from a man in his sixties with acute or convalescent COVID-19. In DNA form, the CDR3 reads TGTGCCAGCAGCCATCCCTTGAACACTGAAGCTTTCTTT. Protein: CASSHPLNTEAFF.